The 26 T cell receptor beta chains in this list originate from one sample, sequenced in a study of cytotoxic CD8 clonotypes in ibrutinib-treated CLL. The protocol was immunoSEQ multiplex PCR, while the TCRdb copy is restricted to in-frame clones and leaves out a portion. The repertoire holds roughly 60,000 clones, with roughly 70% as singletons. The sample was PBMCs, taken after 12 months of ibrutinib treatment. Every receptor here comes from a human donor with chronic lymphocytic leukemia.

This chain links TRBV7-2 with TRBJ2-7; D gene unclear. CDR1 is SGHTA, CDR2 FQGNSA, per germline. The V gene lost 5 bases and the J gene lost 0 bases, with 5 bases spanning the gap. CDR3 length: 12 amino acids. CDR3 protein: CASSPSSYEQYF. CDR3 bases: TGTGCCAGCAGCCCGAGCTCCTACGAGCAGTACTTC.

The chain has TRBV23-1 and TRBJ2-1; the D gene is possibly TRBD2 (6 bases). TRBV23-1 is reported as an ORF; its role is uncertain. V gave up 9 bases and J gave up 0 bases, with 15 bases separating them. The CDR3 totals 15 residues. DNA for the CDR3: TGCGCCAGGCCGGGAGACAGCTGCTCCTACAATGAGCAGTTCTTC. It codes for CARPGDSCSYNEQFF.

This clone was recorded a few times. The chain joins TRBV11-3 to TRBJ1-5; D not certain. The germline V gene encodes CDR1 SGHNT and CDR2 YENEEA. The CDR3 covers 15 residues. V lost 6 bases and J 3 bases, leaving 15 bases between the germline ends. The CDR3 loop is CASSSGPSNNQPQHF. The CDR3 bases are TGTGCCAGCAGTTCCGGTCCCTCGAACAATCAGCCCCAGCATTTT.

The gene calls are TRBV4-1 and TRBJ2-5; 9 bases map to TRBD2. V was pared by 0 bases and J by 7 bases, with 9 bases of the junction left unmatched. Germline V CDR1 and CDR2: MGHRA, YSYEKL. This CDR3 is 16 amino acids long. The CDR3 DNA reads TGCGCCAGCAGCCAAGATTTAGCGGGAGTTTGGTTGACCCAGTACTTC. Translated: CASSQDLAGVWLTQYF.

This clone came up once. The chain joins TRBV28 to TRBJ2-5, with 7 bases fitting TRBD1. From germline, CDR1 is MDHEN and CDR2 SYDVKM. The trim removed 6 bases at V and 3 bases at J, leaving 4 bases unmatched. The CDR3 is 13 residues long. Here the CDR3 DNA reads TGTGCCAGCAGACGGGACAGCGAAGAGACCCAGTACTTC. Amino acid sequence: CASRRDSEETQYF.

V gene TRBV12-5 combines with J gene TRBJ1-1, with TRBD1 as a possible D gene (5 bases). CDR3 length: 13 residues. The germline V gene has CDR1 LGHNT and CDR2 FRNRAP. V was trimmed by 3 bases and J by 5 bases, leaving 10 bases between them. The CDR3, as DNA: TGTGCTAGTGGTTTAGAGGGGTGGACTGAAGCTTTCTTT. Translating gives CASGLEGWTEAFF.

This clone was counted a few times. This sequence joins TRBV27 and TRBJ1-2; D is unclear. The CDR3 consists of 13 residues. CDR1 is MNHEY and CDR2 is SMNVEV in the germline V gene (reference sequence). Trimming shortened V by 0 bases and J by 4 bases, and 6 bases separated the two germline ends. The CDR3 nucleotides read TGTGCCAGCAGTTTATCGTTGGGCTATGGCTACACCTTC. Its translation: CASSLSLGYGYTF.

The CDR3 here is CASSFPSGNQETQYF. In nucleotides, the CDR3 is TGTGCCAGCAGCTTCCCTAGCGGGAACCAAGAGACCCAGTACTTC. The chain recombines TRBV7-2 with TRBJ2-5, with 9 bases aligning to TRBD2. Germline assignment: CDR1 SGHTA and CDR2 FQGNSA. The junction had 2 bases not matched to a gene; V was cut back by 3 bases and J by 0 bases. The CDR3 loop spans 15 amino acids.

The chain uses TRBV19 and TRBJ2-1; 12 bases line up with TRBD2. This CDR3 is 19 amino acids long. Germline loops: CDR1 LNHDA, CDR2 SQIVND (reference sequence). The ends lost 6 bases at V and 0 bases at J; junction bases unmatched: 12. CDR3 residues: CASSRGTSGSRSSYNEQFF. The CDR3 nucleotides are TGTGCCAGTAGCCGCGGGACTAGCGGGTCAAGGAGCTCCTACAATGAGCAGTTCTTC.

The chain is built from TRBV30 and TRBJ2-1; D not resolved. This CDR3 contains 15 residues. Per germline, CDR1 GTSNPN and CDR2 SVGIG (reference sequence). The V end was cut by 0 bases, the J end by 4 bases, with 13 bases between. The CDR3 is CAWSVPELRYNEQFF. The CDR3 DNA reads TGTGCCTGGAGTGTACCTGAGCTACGTTACAATGAGCAGTTCTTC. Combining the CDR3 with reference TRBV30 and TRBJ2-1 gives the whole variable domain SQTIHQWPATLVQPVGSPLSLECTVEGTSNPNLYWYRQAAGRGLQLLFYSVGIGQISSEVPQNLSASRPQDRQFILSSKKLLLSDSGFYLCAWSVPELRYNEQFFGPGTRLTVL.

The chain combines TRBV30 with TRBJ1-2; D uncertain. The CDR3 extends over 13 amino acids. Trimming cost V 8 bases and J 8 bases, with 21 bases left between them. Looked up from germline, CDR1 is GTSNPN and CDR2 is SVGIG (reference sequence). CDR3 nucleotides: TGTGCCGGTTTGATAAGCCTCACGGGAGGCTACACCTTC. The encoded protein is CAGLISLTGGYTF.

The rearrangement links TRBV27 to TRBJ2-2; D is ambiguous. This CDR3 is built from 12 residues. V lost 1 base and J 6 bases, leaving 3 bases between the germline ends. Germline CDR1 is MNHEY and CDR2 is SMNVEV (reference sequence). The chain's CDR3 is CASSLLPGELFF. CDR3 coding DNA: TGTGCCAGCAGTTTATTACCCGGGGAGCTGTTTTTT.

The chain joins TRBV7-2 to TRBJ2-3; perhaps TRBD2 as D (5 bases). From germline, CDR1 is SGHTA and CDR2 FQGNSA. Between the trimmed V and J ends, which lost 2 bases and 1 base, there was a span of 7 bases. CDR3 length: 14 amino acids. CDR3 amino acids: CASSLSAGTDTQYF. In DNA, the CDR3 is TGTGCCAGCAGCTTATCAGCGGGCACAGATACGCAGTATTTT.

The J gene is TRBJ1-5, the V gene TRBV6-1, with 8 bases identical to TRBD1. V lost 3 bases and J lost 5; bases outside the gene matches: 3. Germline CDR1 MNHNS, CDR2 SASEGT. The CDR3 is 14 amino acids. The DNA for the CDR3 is TGTGCCAGCAGTGACAGGGGACAGGATCAGCCCCAGCATTTT. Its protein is CASSDRGQDQPQHF.

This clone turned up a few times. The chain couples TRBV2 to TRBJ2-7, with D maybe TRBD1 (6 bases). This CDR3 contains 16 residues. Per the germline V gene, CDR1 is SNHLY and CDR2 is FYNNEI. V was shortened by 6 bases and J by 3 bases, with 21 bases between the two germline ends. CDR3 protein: CASRGAGQTHRYEQYF. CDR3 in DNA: TGTGCCAGCAGGGGGGCAGGCCAGACTCATCGCTACGAGCAGTACTTC.

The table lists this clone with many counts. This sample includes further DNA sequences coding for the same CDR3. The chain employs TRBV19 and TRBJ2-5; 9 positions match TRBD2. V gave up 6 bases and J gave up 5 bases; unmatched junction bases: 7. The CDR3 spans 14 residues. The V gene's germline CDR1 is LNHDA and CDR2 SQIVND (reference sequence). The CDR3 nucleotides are TGTGCCAGTAGCATTATAGCGGGAGTGGAGACCCAGTACTTC. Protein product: CASSIIAGVETQYF.

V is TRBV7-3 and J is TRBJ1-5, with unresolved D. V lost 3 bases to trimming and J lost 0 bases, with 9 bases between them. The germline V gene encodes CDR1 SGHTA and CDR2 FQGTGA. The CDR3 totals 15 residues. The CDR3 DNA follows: TGTGCCAGCAGCTTCCCTGGCAATAGCAATCAGCCCCAGCATTTT. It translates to CASSFPGNSNQPQHF.

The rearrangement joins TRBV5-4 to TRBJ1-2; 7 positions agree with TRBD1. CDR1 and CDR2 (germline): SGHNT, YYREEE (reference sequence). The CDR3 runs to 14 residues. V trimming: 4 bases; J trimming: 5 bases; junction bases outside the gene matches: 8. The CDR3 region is CASSATGRPYGYTF. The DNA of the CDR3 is TGTGCCAGCAGCGCGACAGGGCGTCCATATGGCTACACCTTC. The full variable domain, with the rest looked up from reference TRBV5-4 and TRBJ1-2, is ETGVTQSPTHLIKTRGQQVTLRCSSQSGHNTVSWYQQALGQGPQFIFQYYREEENGRGNFPPRFSGLQFPNYSSELNVNALELDDSALYLCASSATGRPYGYTFGSGTRLTVV.

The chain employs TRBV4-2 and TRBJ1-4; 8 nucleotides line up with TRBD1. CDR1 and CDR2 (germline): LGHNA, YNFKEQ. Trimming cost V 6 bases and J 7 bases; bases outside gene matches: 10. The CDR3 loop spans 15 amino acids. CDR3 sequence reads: CASSLPGQGREKLFF. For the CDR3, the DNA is TGTGCCAGCAGTCTCCCCGGACAGGGTCGTGAAAAACTGTTTTTT.

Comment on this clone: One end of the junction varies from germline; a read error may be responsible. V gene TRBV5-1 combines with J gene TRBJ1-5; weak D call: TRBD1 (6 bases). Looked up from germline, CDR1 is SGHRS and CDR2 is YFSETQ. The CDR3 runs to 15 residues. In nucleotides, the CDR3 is TGCGCCAGCAGGTTGGACAGTGCGGGCGATCAGCCCCAGCATTTT. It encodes CASRLDSAGDQPQHF.

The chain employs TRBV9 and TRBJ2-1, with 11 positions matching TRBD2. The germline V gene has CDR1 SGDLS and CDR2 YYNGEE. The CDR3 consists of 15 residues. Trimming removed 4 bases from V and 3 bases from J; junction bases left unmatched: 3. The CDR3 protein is CASSTSGSGYNEQFF. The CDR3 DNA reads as TGTGCCAGCAGCACTAGCGGGAGTGGCTACAATGAGCAGTTCTTC.

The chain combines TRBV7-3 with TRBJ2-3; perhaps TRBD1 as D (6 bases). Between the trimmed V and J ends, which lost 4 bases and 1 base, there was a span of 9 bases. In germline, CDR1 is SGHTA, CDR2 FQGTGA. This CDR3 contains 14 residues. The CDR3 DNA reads TGTGCCAGCAGCTCGGGACACGGCACAGATACGCAGTATTTT. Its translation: CASSSGHGTDTQYF.

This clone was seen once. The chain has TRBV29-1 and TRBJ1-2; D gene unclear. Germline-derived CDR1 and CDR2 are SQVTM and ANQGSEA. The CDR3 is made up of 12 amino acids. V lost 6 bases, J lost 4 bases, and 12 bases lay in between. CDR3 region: CSVEDGGYGYTF. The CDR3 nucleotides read TGCAGCGTCGAGGACGGTGGCTATGGCTACACCTTC.

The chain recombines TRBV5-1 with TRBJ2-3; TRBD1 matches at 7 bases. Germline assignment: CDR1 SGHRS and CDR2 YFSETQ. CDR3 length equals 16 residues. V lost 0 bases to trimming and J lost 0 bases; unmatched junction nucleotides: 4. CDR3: CASSLGQGGSTDTQYF. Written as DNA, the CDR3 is TGCGCCAGCAGCTTGGGACAGGGTGGGAGCACAGATACGCAGTATTTT.

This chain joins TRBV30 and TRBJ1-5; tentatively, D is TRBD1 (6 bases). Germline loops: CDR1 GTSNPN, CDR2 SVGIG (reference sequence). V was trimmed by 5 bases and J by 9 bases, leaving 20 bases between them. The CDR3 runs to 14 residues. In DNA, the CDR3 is TGTGCCTGGTCCCTGGGGGGGGCCTTCAGGCCCCAGCATTTT. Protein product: CAWSLGGAFRPQHF.

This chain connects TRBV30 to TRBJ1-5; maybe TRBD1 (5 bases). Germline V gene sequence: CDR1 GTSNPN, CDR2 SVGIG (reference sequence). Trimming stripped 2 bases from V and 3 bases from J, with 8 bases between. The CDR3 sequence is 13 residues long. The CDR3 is CAWSHRPNQPQHF. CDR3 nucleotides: TGTGCCTGGAGTCACAGGCCCAATCAGCCCCAGCATTTT.